This T cell receptor (beta chain) stems from a study of blood T cell repertoires in COVID-19. Study-level information: Whether acute or convalescent, the COVID-19 samples came from the United States, Italy and Spain. Sources were T cells, B-cell-depleted T cells, or PBMCs; the material itself was cDNA or gDNA.

Original processing methods: Nucleated cell number was recorded as an estimate derived from reference gene primer amplification. The data were produced by immunoSEQ multiplex PCR, yet TCRdb's version contains in-frame clones alone and is incomplete. V, J and clone size were drawn from that table, and D and trimming were deduced from the DNA. The sample records about 240,000 clones, more than 75% being singletons. Germline trimming cut 1 base from V and 2 bases from J; bases unmatched to any gene: 9. Germline CDR1 is SGHDN and CDR2 is FVKESK. The length of the CDR3 is 17 residues. The sequence was obtained from an elderly man with acute or convalescent COVID-19. Sequencing was performed on peripheral blood. The gene calls are TRBV14 and TRBJ1-1; 8 bases are a match to TRBD1. CDR3 amino acids: CASSQGYGQGLNTEAFF. The CDR3 bases are TGTGCCAGCAGCCAAGGGTATGGACAGGGCTTAAACACTGAAGCTTTCTTT.